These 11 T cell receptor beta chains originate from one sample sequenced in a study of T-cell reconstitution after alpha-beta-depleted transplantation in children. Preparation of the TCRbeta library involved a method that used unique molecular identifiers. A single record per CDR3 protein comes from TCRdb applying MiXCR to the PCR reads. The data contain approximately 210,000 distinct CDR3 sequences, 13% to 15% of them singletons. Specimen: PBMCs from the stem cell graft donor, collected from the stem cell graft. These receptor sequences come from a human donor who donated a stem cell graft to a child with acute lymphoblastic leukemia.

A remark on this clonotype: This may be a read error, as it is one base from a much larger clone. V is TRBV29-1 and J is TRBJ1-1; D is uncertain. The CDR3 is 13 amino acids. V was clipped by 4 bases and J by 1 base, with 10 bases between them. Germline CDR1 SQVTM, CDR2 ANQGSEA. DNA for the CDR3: TGCAGCGTTGCGGCGCACAGGAACACTGAAGCTTTCTTT. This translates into CSVAAHRNTEAFF.

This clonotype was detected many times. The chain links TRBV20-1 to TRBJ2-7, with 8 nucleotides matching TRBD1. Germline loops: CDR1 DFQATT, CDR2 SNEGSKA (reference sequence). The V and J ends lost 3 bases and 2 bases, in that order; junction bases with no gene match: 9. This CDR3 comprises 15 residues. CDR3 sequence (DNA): TGCAGTGCTAGCCCCCCGAGGACAGGGCCCTACGAGCAGTACTTC. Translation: CSASPPRTGPYEQYF.

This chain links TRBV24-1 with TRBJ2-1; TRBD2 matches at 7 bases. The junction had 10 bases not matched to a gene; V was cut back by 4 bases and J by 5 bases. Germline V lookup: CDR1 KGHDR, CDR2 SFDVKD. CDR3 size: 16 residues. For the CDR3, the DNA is TGTGCCACCAGTGAAGGTGGGGAGGGGCGACACAATGAGCAGTTCTTC. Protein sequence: CATSEGGEGRHNEQFF.

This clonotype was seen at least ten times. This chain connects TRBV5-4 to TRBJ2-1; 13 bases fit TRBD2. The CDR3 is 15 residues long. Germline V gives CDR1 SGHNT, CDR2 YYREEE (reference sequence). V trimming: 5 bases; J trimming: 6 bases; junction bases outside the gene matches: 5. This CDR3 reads CASSPTSGRANEQFF. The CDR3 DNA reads TGTGCCAGCAGTCCAACTAGCGGGAGGGCCAATGAGCAGTTCTTC.

CDR3: CSVRVPGQDYEQYF. CDR3 coding DNA: TGCAGCGTCCGGGTACCGGGACAGGACTACGAGCAGTACTTC. The gene calls are TRBV29-1 and TRBJ2-7; 8 bases agree with TRBD1. V shed 6 bases, J shed 3 bases, and the junction held 10 bases outside the gene matches. The CDR3 has 14 amino acids. Looked up from germline, CDR1 is SQVTM and CDR2 is ANQGSEA.

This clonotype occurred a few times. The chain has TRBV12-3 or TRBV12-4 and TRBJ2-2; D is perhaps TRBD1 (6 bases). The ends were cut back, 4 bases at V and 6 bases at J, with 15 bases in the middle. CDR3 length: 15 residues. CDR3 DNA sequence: TGTGCCAGCAGTTGGGGGCAGGGCAACGCCGGGGAGCTGTTTTTT. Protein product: CASSWGQGNAGELFF.

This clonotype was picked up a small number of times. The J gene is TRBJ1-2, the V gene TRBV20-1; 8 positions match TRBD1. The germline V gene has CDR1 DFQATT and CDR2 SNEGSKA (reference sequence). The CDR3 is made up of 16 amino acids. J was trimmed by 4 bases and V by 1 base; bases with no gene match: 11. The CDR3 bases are TGCAGTGCTAGAGCTCGACTGGACAGGGTCGGCTATGGCTACACCTTC. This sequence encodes CSARARLDRVGYGYTF.

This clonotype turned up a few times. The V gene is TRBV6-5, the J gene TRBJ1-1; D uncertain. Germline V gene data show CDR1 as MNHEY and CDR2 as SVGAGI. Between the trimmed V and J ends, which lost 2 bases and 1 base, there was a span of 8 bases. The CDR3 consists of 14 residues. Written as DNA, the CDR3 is TGTGCCAGCAGTTACGCCGGAGGGAACACTGAAGCTTTCTTT. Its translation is CASSYAGGNTEAFF.

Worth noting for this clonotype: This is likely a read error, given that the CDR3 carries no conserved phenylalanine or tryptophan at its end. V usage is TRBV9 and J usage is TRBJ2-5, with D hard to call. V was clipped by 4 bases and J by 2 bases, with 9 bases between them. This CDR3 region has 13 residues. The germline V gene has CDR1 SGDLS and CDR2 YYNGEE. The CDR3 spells CASSRPTQETQYS. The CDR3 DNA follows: TGTGCCAGCAGCCGCCCCACACAAGAGACCCAGTACTCC.

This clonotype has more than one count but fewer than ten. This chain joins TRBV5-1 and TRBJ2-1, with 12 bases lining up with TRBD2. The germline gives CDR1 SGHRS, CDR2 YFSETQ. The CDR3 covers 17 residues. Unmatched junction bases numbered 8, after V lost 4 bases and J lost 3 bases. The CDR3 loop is CASSANLAGGVYNEQFF. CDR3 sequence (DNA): TGCGCCAGCAGCGCGAATCTAGCGGGAGGGGTCTACAATGAGCAGTTCTTC.

Here the CDR3 reads CASSLAGVINEQFF. CDR3 coding DNA: TGTGCCAGCAGTCTCGCGGGAGTTATCAATGAGCAGTTCTTC. The chain links TRBV28 to TRBJ2-1, with TRBD2 matching 7 bases. This CDR3 is built from 14 residues. From germline, CDR1 is MDHEN and CDR2 SYDVKM. J was trimmed by 6 bases and V by 5 bases; bases with no gene match: 7. Looking up the rest from reference TRBV28 and TRBJ2-1 gives the full variable domain: DVKVTQSSRYLVKRTGEKVFLECVQDMDHENMFWYRQDPGLGLRLIYFSYDVKMKEKGDIPEGYSVSREKKERFSLILESASTNQTSMYLCASSLAGVINEQFFGPGTRLTVL.